A single sample is the source of the 32 T cell receptor beta chains below, sequenced in a study of a mutant IDH1 vaccine in newly diagnosed glioma. Assay: immunoSEQ multiplex PCR; the TCRdb copy retains only in-frame clones and omits some. The repertoire consists of about 24,000 clones, with about 89% occurring once and the leading ten covering just over 9%. Time point specified: baseline, week 1 (first vaccination visit). Treatment denoted: pre-vaccination baseline after standard-of-care therapy. The material was PBMCs, obtained from a glioma patient treated with radiotherapy, temozolomide or both. These TCRs come from a man aged 30-40 years with glioma.

The V call is TRBV15, the J call TRBJ2-1; 7 bases agree with TRBD1. Trimming removed 1 base from V and 5 bases from J; junction bases left unmatched: 5. The CDR3 extends over 15 amino acids. Germline V gene sequence: CDR1 LNHNV, CDR2 YYDKDF (reference sequence). The DNA of the CDR3 is TGTGCCACCAGCAGAGGGGCAGGGGGTCACAATGAGCAGTTCTTC. This encodes CATSRGAGGHNEQFF.

The chain carries TRBV2 and TRBJ2-3; 9 bases are a match to TRBD2. This CDR3 is 15 amino acids long. V shed 5 bases, J shed 0 bases, and the junction held 3 bases outside the gene matches. Germline CDR1 is SNHLY and CDR2 is FYNNEI. The CDR3 DNA follows: TGTGCCAGCAGTCTAGGACTAGCGAGCACAGATACGCAGTATTTT. Its translation is CASSLGLASTDTQYF.

This clone has just one count. The V and J genes are TRBV5-4 and TRBJ1-5; D unresolved. This CDR3 region has 13 residues. CDR1 is SGHNT, CDR2 YYREEE, per germline (reference sequence). The V gene lost 2 bases and the J gene lost 0 bases, with 3 bases spanning the gap. For the CDR3, the DNA is TGTGCCAGCAGCTTAGGTAGCAATCAGCCCCAGCATTTT. Protein product: CASSLGSNQPQHF.

The chain links TRBV29-1 to TRBJ2-3; the D is unclear. Trimming pared 7 bases from V and 6 bases from J, leaving 11 bases between. The CDR3 covers 11 residues. In germline, CDR1 is SQVTM, CDR2 ANQGSEA. The CDR3 loop is CSARPFDTQYF. The CDR3 DNA is TGCAGCGCCCGACCATTCGATACGCAGTATTTT.

The V call is TRBV18, the J call TRBJ2-1, with 15 nucleotides matching TRBD2. The ends lost 4 bases at V and 9 bases at J; junction bases unmatched: 10. The length of the CDR3 is 17 residues. The germline gives CDR1 KGHSH, CDR2 LQKENI. The CDR3 spells CASSLPGLAGGTSEQFF. CDR3 in DNA: TGTGCCAGCTCACTACCGGGACTAGCGGGAGGCACTAGTGAGCAGTTCTTC.

The chain combines TRBV6-5 with TRBJ2-3; D remains ambiguous. The germline V gene encodes CDR1 MNHEY and CDR2 SVGAGI. This CDR3 is built from 13 residues. Trimming left V 0 bases short and J 5 bases short, with 6 bases between. CDR3 sequence reads: CASSYSKQDTQYF. For the CDR3, the DNA is TGTGCCAGCAGTTACTCGAAACAAGATACGCAGTATTTT.

The chain recombines TRBV19 with TRBJ2-5; D remains unclear. The V gene lost 3 bases and the J gene lost 2 bases, with 10 bases spanning the gap. This CDR3 spans 14 amino acids. Germline assignment: CDR1 LNHDA and CDR2 SQIVND (reference sequence). The CDR3 region has the DNA TGTGCCAGTAGTATTAGAGCAGGACAAGAGACCCAGTACTTC. Amino acid sequence: CASSIRAGQETQYF.

V is TRBV5-1 and J is TRBJ1-2; D is ambiguous. Germline loops: CDR1 SGHRS, CDR2 YFSETQ. Trimming removed 4 bases at V and 0 bases at J, with 10 bases between. This CDR3 comprises 14 residues. The CDR3 here is CASSRELSNYGYTF. The CDR3 DNA sequence: TGCGCCAGCAGCCGGGAGTTATCTAACTATGGCTACACCTTC.

J is TRBJ2-2 and V is TRBV19, with D unresolved. Germline lookup yields CDR1 LNHDA and CDR2 SQIVND (reference sequence). This CDR3 is built from 15 residues. V lost 5 bases, J lost 0 bases, and 10 bases lay in between. The CDR3 DNA is TGTGCCAGTAGTCTCGGACGCGCGAACACCGGGGAGCTGTTTTTT. This gives the protein CASSLGRANTGELFF.

The chain uses TRBV19 and TRBJ1-4, with a weak D call TRBD1 (6 bases). The V end was cut by 4 bases, the J end by 8 bases, with 8 bases between. The CDR3 length is 12 residues. Germline loops: CDR1 LNHDA, CDR2 SQIVND (reference sequence). CDR3 nucleotides: TGTGCCAGTAGTACAGGGGACGAAAAACTGTTTTTT. It translates to CASSTGDEKLFF.

This chain links TRBV5-4 with TRBJ1-4, with D unclear. CDR3 length: 13 amino acids. Germline V gives CDR1 SGHNT, CDR2 YYREEE (reference sequence). V was trimmed by 4 bases and J by 17 bases, leaving 21 bases between them. CDR3: CASSHSGSENRFF. The CDR3 bases are TGTGCCAGCAGCCATTCGGGGTCGGAAAACCGTTTTTTT.

The chain recombines TRBV5-1 with TRBJ2-7, with a tentative D call TRBD2 (5 bases). This CDR3 is 14 amino acids long. CDR1 is SGHRS and CDR2 is YFSETQ in the germline V gene. Trimming left V 0 bases short and J 1 base short, with 8 bases between. CDR3 nucleotides: TGCGCCAGCAGCTTGGGTAGCGAATCCTACGAGCAGTACTTC. This translates into CASSLGSESYEQYF.

This clone has a single count. J is TRBJ2-3 and V is TRBV27; 10 bases are shared with TRBD2. Germline CDR1 and CDR2: MNHEY and SMNVEV (reference sequence). This CDR3 is 16 amino acids long. V lost 5 bases, J lost 0 bases, and 5 bases stayed unmatched. Here the CDR3 reads CASSQPTSGSTDTQYF. CDR3 nucleotide sequence: TGTGCCAGCAGTCAGCCGACTAGCGGGAGCACAGATACGCAGTATTTT.

The chain links TRBV15 to TRBJ1-2; 8 positions match TRBD1. The germline CDR1 and CDR2 sequences are LNHNV and YYDKDF (reference sequence). The CDR3 loop spans 14 amino acids. Trimming removed 1 base from V and 2 bases from J; junction bases left unmatched: 0. The CDR3 region has the DNA TGTGCCACCAGCAGAGGGGACAGGAACTATGGCTACACCTTC. Translated: CATSRGDRNYGYTF.

The chain employs TRBV5-1 and TRBJ2-7; maybe TRBD2 (6 bases). Trimming pared 2 bases from V and 2 bases from J, leaving 11 bases between. The CDR3 contains 14 residues. Germline-derived CDR1 and CDR2 are SGHRS and YFSETQ. This CDR3 reads CASSLGDSTYEQYF. CDR3 DNA sequence: TGCGCCAGCAGCTTAGGGGACTCAACCTACGAGCAGTACTTC.

This chain links TRBV10-3 with TRBJ2-5, with D possibly being TRBD2 (6 bases). This CDR3 comprises 13 residues. The ends were cut back, 2 bases at V and 2 bases at J, with 6 bases in the middle. Per germline, CDR1 ENHRY and CDR2 SYGVKD. CDR3 amino acids: CAISEAGQETQYF. CDR3 nucleotide sequence: TGTGCCATCAGTGAGGCGGGGCAAGAGACCCAGTACTTC.

This chain uses TRBV19 with TRBJ1-5, with a tentative D call TRBD1 (5 bases). The CDR3 loop spans 14 amino acids. V shed 6 bases and J shed 1 base, with 10 bases lying between them. The germline CDR1 and CDR2 sequences are LNHDA and SQIVND (reference sequence). CDR3 nucleotide sequence: TGTGCCAGTAGAGCCGGGGACAGCAATCAGCCCCAGCATTTT. Protein: CASRAGDSNQPQHF. The full variable domain, completed using reference TRBV19 and TRBJ1-5, is DGGITQSPKYLFRKEGQNVTLSCEQNLNHDAMYWYRQDPGQGLRLIYYSQIVNDFQKGDIAEGYSVSREKKESFPLTVTSAQKNPTAFYLCASRAGDSNQPQHFGDGTRLSIL.

The chain recombines TRBV6-1 with TRBJ2-2; D is possibly TRBD1 (5 bases). The CDR3 contains 13 residues. Germline V CDR1 and CDR2: MNHNS, SASEGT. V lost 4 bases to trimming and J lost 7 bases, with 10 bases between them. For the CDR3, the DNA is TGTGCCAGCAGTGGCAGGGATGGCGGGGAGCTGTTTTTT. The encoded protein is CASSGRDGGELFF.

This chain joins TRBV27 and TRBJ2-3; the D is unclear. The CDR3 is made up of 16 amino acids. CDR1 MNHEY and CDR2 SMNVEV come from the germline V gene (reference sequence). V was shortened by 2 bases and J by 0 bases, with 12 bases between the two germline ends. CDR3 loop: CASSLRRVPSTDTQYF. The CDR3 region has the DNA TGTGCCAGCAGTTTACGTCGGGTTCCTAGCACAGATACGCAGTATTTT.

V is TRBV19 and J is TRBJ2-7, with 13 bases that match TRBD2. This CDR3 comprises 16 residues. CDR1 and CDR2 (germline): LNHDA, SQIVND (reference sequence). J lost 7 bases, V lost 1 base, and 7 bases had no gene match. The CDR3 is CASSIAGTSGTTEQYF. The CDR3 bases are TGTGCCAGTAGTATAGCCGGGACTAGCGGGACAACGGAGCAGTACTTC.

Here the CDR3 reads CASRTVANIQYF. CDR3 nucleotide sequence: TGTGCCAGCAGGACTGTTGCCAACATTCAGTACTTC. The rearrangement joins TRBV6-1 to TRBJ2-4; D gene unclear. Trimming took off 6 bases at V and 7 bases at J, with 10 bases between the two ends. The germline CDR1 and CDR2 sequences are MNHNS and SASEGT. This CDR3 is built from 12 residues.

The chain couples TRBV11-2 to TRBJ1-2; 10 bases are shared with TRBD1. Germline lookup yields CDR1 SGHAT and CDR2 FQNNGV. Trimming at V came to 4 bases and at J to 3 bases, leaving 14 bases not matched to a gene. This CDR3 is built from 18 residues. The CDR3 nucleotides are TGTGCCAGCAGCTCCTTCCGGGACAGGGGACAAAACGACTATGGCTACACCTTC. Encoded protein: CASSSFRDRGQNDYGYTF.

This clone was recorded only once. V usage is TRBV10-3 and J usage is TRBJ1-5, with D maybe TRBD1 (5 bases). Germline V lookup: CDR1 ENHRY, CDR2 SYGVKD. CDR3 length: 14 residues. Deletions cut 4 bases from V and 5 bases from J, with 12 bases between. CDR3 amino acids: CAISVQAGHQPQHF. The CDR3 nucleotides read TGTGCCATCAGTGTTCAGGCAGGGCATCAGCCCCAGCATTTT.

The chain couples TRBV18 to TRBJ2-5, with D perhaps assigned TRBD1 or TRBD2 (5 bases each). V lost 6 bases, J lost 6 bases, and 17 bases lay in between. Germline V lookup: CDR1 KGHSH, CDR2 LQKENI. The CDR3 has 14 amino acids. CDR3 in amino acids: CASSRDGSGKTQYF. CDR3 nucleotide sequence: TGTGCCAGCTCCCGGGACGGCTCGGGGAAGACCCAGTACTTC.

The CDR3 sequence is CASSVGEANYEQYF. Written as DNA, the CDR3 is TGTGCCAGCAGTGTCGGGGAGGCCAACTACGAGCAGTACTTC. The chain combines TRBV25-1 with TRBJ2-7, with D maybe TRBD2 (6 bases). The CDR3 covers 14 residues. V lost 4 bases, J lost 3 bases, and 13 bases lay in between. Germline CDR1 and CDR2: MGHDK and SYGVNS.

V usage is TRBV7-8 and J usage is TRBJ1-1; 8 positions match TRBD1. V shed 3 bases, J shed 3 bases, and the junction held 3 bases outside the gene matches. The CDR3 loop spans 14 amino acids. Per germline, CDR1 SGHVS and CDR2 FQNEAQ. The CDR3 nucleotides read TGTGCCAGCAGCTTTCAGGGGGCCGACACTGAAGCTTTCTTT. Translation gives CASSFQGADTEAFF.

The chain uses TRBV6-5 and TRBJ2-4; TRBD1 aligns across 8 bases. CDR3 length equals 15 residues. The V gene's germline CDR1 is MNHEY and CDR2 SVGAGI. The V and J ends lost 6 bases and 1 base, in that order; junction bases with no gene match: 5. CDR3 bases: TGTGCCAGCAGCAGGGGGCTCAGGGCCAAAAACATTCAGTACTTC. Translation: CASSRGLRAKNIQYF.

The gene calls are TRBV10-3 and TRBJ2-7, with D perhaps matching TRBD2 (6 bases). The CDR3 contains 14 residues. V dropped 0 bases and J dropped 1 base, with 7 bases sitting between them. CDR1 is ENHRY, CDR2 SYGVKD, per germline. CDR3 coding DNA: TGTGCCATCAGTGAGTCCGGAGGGTCCTACGAGCAGTACTTC. Protein product: CAISESGGSYEQYF.

CDR3 nucleotides: TGTGCCAGCAGGAGACAGGGGAACACTGAAGCTTTCTTT. Translating gives CASRRQGNTEAFF. This chain uses TRBV6-4 with TRBJ1-1; 7 bases are a match to TRBD1. The germline gives CDR1 MRHNA, CDR2 SNTAGT. The CDR3 is 13 amino acids. With V trimmed by 6 bases and J by 1 base, 2 bases remained unmatched.

This clone showed up just once. V gene TRBV7-9 combines with J gene TRBJ1-2, with D tentatively TRBD1 (5 bases). The CDR3 extends over 12 amino acids. Trimming left V 8 bases short and J 5 bases short, with 12 bases between. Per germline, CDR1 SEHNR and CDR2 FQNEAQ (reference sequence). The DNA of the CDR3 is TGTGCCAGCGGGGGGGGTGGGTATGGCTACACCTTC. As protein: CASGGGGYGYTF. Based on the CDR3 plus reference TRBV7-9 and TRBJ1-2, the full variable domain is DTGVSQNPRHKITKRGQNVTFRCDPISEHNRLYWYRQTLGQGPEFLTYFQNEAQLEKSRLLSDRFSAERPKGSFSTLEIQRTEQGDSAMYLCASGGGGYGYTFGSGTRLTVV.

Only one count was recorded for this clone. CDR3 residues: CASSWATDTQYF. Written as DNA, the CDR3 is TGTGCCAGCTCCTGGGCCACAGATACGCAGTATTTT. This chain connects TRBV18 to TRBJ2-3, with D hard to call. This CDR3 contains 12 residues. Trimming took 6 bases from V and 2 from J, leaving 6 bases between them. In germline, CDR1 is KGHSH, CDR2 LQKENI.

The chain couples TRBV12-5 to TRBJ2-1; D might be TRBD2 (6 bases). V shed 4 bases and J shed 5 bases, with 15 bases lying between them. Germline V CDR1 and CDR2: LGHNT, FRNRAP. This CDR3 has 15 residues. The CDR3 is CASGYSGLGNNEQFF. CDR3 sequence (DNA): TGTGCTAGTGGTTATTCGGGACTTGGTAACAATGAGCAGTTCTTC. Full variable domain (rest looked up from reference TRBV12-5 and TRBJ2-1): DARVTQTPRHKVTEMGQEVTMRCQPILGHNTVFWYRQTMMQGLELLAYFRNRAPLDDSGMPKDRFSAEMPDATLATLKIQPSEPRDSAVYFCASGYSGLGNNEQFFGPGTRLTVL.